This T cell receptor (beta chain) emerged from a study of blood T cell repertoires in COVID-19. Background on the study: Samples came from the United States, Italy and Spain, spanning acute and convalescent COVID-19. From T cells, B-cell-depleted T cells, or PBMCs came the material, which was cDNA or gDNA.

Data came from immunoSEQ multiplex PCR; TCRdb stores just in-frame clones and leaves some out. Of about 400,000 clones listed, approximately 89% were seen once; the top ten hold 1.7%. The CDR3 totals 14 residues. The germline V gene has CDR1 GTSNPN and CDR2 SVGIG (reference sequence). The V gene lost 0 bases and the J gene lost 1 base, with 9 bases spanning the gap. Each participant's cohort was designated according to participant-reported clinical history. The receptor was derived from a woman aged 30 to 39 who had recovered from COVID-19. The chain links TRBV30 to TRBJ1-1; D perhaps matches TRBD1 (6 bases). Sequenced sample: PBMCs or T cells enriched from blood (not recorded which). The CDR3 sequence: CAWSVFRGNTEAFF. The CDR3, as DNA: TGTGCCTGGAGTGTTTTCAGGGGGAACACTGAAGCTTTCTTT.